This paragraph reports one T cell receptor beta chain. Its target is not known. The sample originates from a study of T cell responses to AZD1222 COVID-19 vaccine. Study-level information: The analysis combined second doses at about 4 or about 12 weeks. Study results and limitations: Reportedly, close to half of spike-specific TCRs are directed against unmutated variant regions.

The CDR3 sequence is 16 residues long. The V gene's germline CDR1 is SEHNR and CDR2 FQNEAQ (reference sequence). The V end lost 3 bases, the J end lost 1 base, and 14 bases lay between the germline ends. Some clones are missing from TCRdb's copy, which holds only in-frame ones; the method was immunoSEQ multiplex PCR. Among fewer than 200,000 clones, over 85% were seen once, and the ten largest hold around 2.6%. This clonotype was obtained from an adult in good health. This chain joins TRBV7-9 and TRBJ2-3, with D hard to call. The starting material was peripheral blood, obtained on day 0 of AZD1222 vaccination. The DNA of the CDR3 is TGTGCCAGCAGCTTTATAGCTGGGCAGGGCACAGATACGCAGTATTTT. Amino acids: CASSFIAGQGTDTQYF.